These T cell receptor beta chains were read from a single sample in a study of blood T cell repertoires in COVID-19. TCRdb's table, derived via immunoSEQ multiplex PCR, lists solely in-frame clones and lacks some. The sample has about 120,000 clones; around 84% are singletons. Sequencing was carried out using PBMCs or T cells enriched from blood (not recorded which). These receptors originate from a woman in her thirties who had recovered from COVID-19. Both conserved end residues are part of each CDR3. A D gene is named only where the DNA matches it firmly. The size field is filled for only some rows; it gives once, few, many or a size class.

cdr3_nt: TGTGCCGGGGGGAGACAGGGCAAGCTATACGAGCAGTACTTC
cdr3_aa: CAGGRQGKLYEQYF
d_call: .
v_call: TRBV28
j_call: TRBJ2-7
clone_size: once

cdr3_nt: TGCGCCAGCAGCTCTAAAGCGGGAGGCTCCTACAATGAGCAGTTCTTC
cdr3_aa: CASSSKAGGSYNEQFF
d_call: TRBD2
v_call: TRBV5-1
j_call: TRBJ2-1
clone_size: .

cdr3_nt: TGTGCCAGCAGTCAAACCCCTAGGGCAGGGGAGCAGTACTTC
cdr3_aa: CASSQTPRAGEQYF
d_call: .
v_call: TRBV27
j_call: TRBJ2-7
clone_size: .

cdr3_nt: TGTGCCAGCAGTTACTCGGGGAGCTCCTACAATGAGCAGTTCTTC
cdr3_aa: CASSYSGSSYNEQFF
d_call: .
v_call: TRBV6-2/TRBV6-3
j_call: TRBJ2-1
clone_size: .

cdr3_nt: TGTGCCAGTAGTACTCTCGACAGGGAGGCGGATGGCTACACCTTC
cdr3_aa: CASSTLDREADGYTF
d_call: TRBD1
v_call: TRBV19
j_call: TRBJ1-2
clone_size: many

cdr3_nt: TGCGCCAGCAGCCCCGAGGCCGGAAATAGCAATCAGCCCCAGCATTTT
cdr3_aa: CASSPEAGNSNQPQHF
d_call: .
v_call: TRBV4-1
j_call: TRBJ1-5
clone_size: .

cdr3_nt: TGTGCCAGCAGCCCCGGGGAGAGCTCCTACGAGCAGTACTTC
cdr3_aa: CASSPGESSYEQYF
d_call: .
v_call: TRBV9
j_call: TRBJ2-7
clone_size: .

cdr3_nt: TGTGCCAGCAGCTTGGGTGGTCAGGGCCCCTTTAATGAAAAACTGTTTTTT
cdr3_aa: CASSLGGQGPFNEKLFF
d_call: .
v_call: TRBV5-4
j_call: TRBJ1-4
clone_size: .

cdr3_nt: TGTGCCAGCAGCCAAGATCCGCACAGGTCTCAGAGCTCCTACGAGCAGTACTTC
cdr3_aa: CASSQDPHRSQSSYEQYF
d_call: .
v_call: TRBV3-1/TRBV3-2
j_call: TRBJ2-7
clone_size: .

cdr3_nt: TGTGCCTTTGGACAGTCCTACGAGCAGTACTTC
cdr3_aa: CAFGQSYEQYF
d_call: .
v_call: TRBV30
j_call: TRBJ2-7
clone_size: .

cdr3_nt: TGTGCCAGTAGTATCGGGTACGAGCAGTACTTC
cdr3_aa: CASSIGYEQYF
d_call: .
v_call: TRBV19
j_call: TRBJ2-7
clone_size: .

cdr3_nt: TGTGCCATCAGTACGGACAGGGGGCCGTACGAGCAGTACTTC
cdr3_aa: CAISTDRGPYEQYF
d_call: TRBD1
v_call: TRBV10-3
j_call: TRBJ2-7
clone_size: .

cdr3_nt: TGTGCCAGCAGCTTAGAGAACGACAGGGACGAGCAGTACTTC
cdr3_aa: CASSLENDRDEQYF
d_call: TRBD1
v_call: TRBV11-3
j_call: TRBJ2-7
clone_size: .

cdr3_nt: TGTGCCAGCAGTTCTTGGACAGGGGGAGGCACTGAAGCTTTCTTT
cdr3_aa: CASSSWTGGGTEAFF
d_call: TRBD1
v_call: TRBV27
j_call: TRBJ1-1
clone_size: once

cdr3_nt: TGTGCCAGCAGTTCCCCCGACAGACTCTATGGCTACACCTTC
cdr3_aa: CASSSPDRLYGYTF
d_call: .
v_call: TRBV28
j_call: TRBJ1-2
clone_size: .

cdr3_nt: TGTGCCAGCAGCTTAGGGGACAGGGGGTACGAGCAGTACTTC
cdr3_aa: CASSLGDRGYEQYF
d_call: TRBD1
v_call: TRBV7-9
j_call: TRBJ2-7
clone_size: .

cdr3_nt: TGTGCCAGCAGTGAGTGGCGCAATCAGCCCCAGCATTTT
cdr3_aa: CASSEWRNQPQHF
d_call: .
v_call: TRBV2
j_call: TRBJ1-5
clone_size: .

cdr3_nt: TGTGCCAGCTCACTTAGGACTAGCGGCCGGATAGTGGCGCAGTATTTT
cdr3_aa: CASSLRTSGRIVAQYF
d_call: TRBD2
v_call: TRBV18
j_call: TRBJ2-3
clone_size: .

cdr3_nt: TGCGCCAGCAGCCAATTCTGGGGAGGGTCCTACGAGCAGTACTTC
cdr3_aa: CASSQFWGGSYEQYF
d_call: TRBD2
v_call: TRBV4-3
j_call: TRBJ2-7
clone_size: .

cdr3_nt: TGTGCCAGCAGCTTAACAGGGGGCTTTGGCTACACCTTC
cdr3_aa: CASSLTGGFGYTF
d_call: TRBD1
v_call: TRBV7-3
j_call: TRBJ1-2
clone_size: .

cdr3_nt: TGTGCCACCAGCAGAGACCCAGGTCCAGCGGGTTCAGAGACCCAGTACTTC
cdr3_aa: CATSRDPGPAGSETQYF
d_call: .
v_call: TRBV15
j_call: TRBJ2-5
clone_size: .

cdr3_nt: TGTGCCAGCAGCTACTGGCAGGTTAATGAAAAACTGTTTTTT
cdr3_aa: CASSYWQVNEKLFF
d_call: .
v_call: TRBV5-6
j_call: TRBJ1-4
clone_size: .

cdr3_nt: TGTGCCAGCAGTGAATATACGGTGGAAGAGACCCAGTACTTC
cdr3_aa: CASSEYTVEETQYF
d_call: .
v_call: TRBV25-1
j_call: TRBJ2-5
clone_size: .

cdr3_nt: TGTGCCAGCAGCTCGGGACAGATCTTTGAAAAACTGTTTTTT
cdr3_aa: CASSSGQIFEKLFF
d_call: TRBD1
v_call: TRBV28
j_call: TRBJ1-4
clone_size: few

cdr3_nt: TGTGCCAGTAGCAGTCCGACTAGCGGGAGGCTCGTTAGCTCCTACAATGAGCAGTTCTTC
cdr3_aa: CASSSPTSGRLVSSYNEQFF
d_call: TRBD2
v_call: TRBV19
j_call: TRBJ2-1
clone_size: .

cdr3_nt: TGTGCCAGCAGTGTAGTGTACGAGCAGTACTTC
cdr3_aa: CASSVVYEQYF
d_call: .
v_call: TRBV2
j_call: TRBJ2-7
clone_size: few

cdr3_nt: TGTGCCAGCAGCTCACGGCCGGGACTAGCGACCTACGTAGGGGAGCAGTACTTC
cdr3_aa: CASSSRPGLATYVGEQYF
d_call: TRBD2
v_call: TRBV7-3
j_call: TRBJ2-7
clone_size: .

cdr3_nt: TGTGCCAGCAGCGTAACTTCAGGGGAAAATTCACCCCTCCACTTT
cdr3_aa: CASSVTSGENSPLHF
d_call: .
v_call: TRBV9
j_call: TRBJ1-6
clone_size: few

cdr3_nt: TGTGCCAGTAGTATCGTTCGGGGTTACGAGCAGTACTTC
cdr3_aa: CASSIVRGYEQYF
d_call: .
v_call: TRBV19
j_call: TRBJ2-7
clone_size: .

cdr3_nt: TGTGCCAGCAGCCACCCAGGGGGCTACAATGAGCAGTTCTTC
cdr3_aa: CASSHPGGYNEQFF
d_call: TRBD1
v_call: TRBV4-2
j_call: TRBJ2-1
clone_size: .

cdr3_nt: TGTGCCAGCAGTGACTCGACAGACACCGGGGAGCTGTTTTTT
cdr3_aa: CASSDSTDTGELFF
d_call: .
v_call: TRBV6-4
j_call: TRBJ2-2
clone_size: .

cdr3_nt: TGTGCCAGCAGTGGAGGGACTAGCGGGAGCCACAGGGAGACCCAGTACTTC
cdr3_aa: CASSGGTSGSHRETQYF
d_call: TRBD2
v_call: TRBV27
j_call: TRBJ2-5
clone_size: .

cdr3_nt: TGTGCCAGCAGTAGGGGCACGGGCTCCTACGAGCAGTACTTC
cdr3_aa: CASSRGTGSYEQYF
d_call: .
v_call: TRBV6-2/TRBV6-3
j_call: TRBJ2-7
clone_size: .

cdr3_nt: TGCGCCAGCAGCCGAAAGACAGGGGGCTCCTACAATGAGCAGTTCTTC
cdr3_aa: CASSRKTGGSYNEQFF
d_call: TRBD1
v_call: TRBV5-1
j_call: TRBJ2-1
clone_size: .

cdr3_nt: TGTGCCAGCAGCTCTTACAGGGGGCGCGAGAACACCGGGGAGCTGTTTTTT
cdr3_aa: CASSSYRGRENTGELFF
d_call: TRBD1
v_call: TRBV7-6
j_call: TRBJ2-2
clone_size: .

cdr3_nt: TGTGCCAGCAGCGTAGAGGGGTCAAATTCACCCCTCCACTTT
cdr3_aa: CASSVEGSNSPLHF
d_call: .
v_call: TRBV9
j_call: TRBJ1-6
clone_size: .

cdr3_nt: TGTGCCAGCAGCTTTTATAACCCCCTCCACCCCGGGCAGTACTTC
cdr3_aa: CASSFYNPLHPGQYF
d_call: .
v_call: TRBV28
j_call: TRBJ2-7
clone_size: .

cdr3_nt: TGTGCCAGCAGCACTGGACAGGGGGGATACGAGCAGTACTTC
cdr3_aa: CASSTGQGGYEQYF
d_call: TRBD1
v_call: TRBV28
j_call: TRBJ2-7
clone_size: few

cdr3_nt: TGCAGCGTTGAATCAGGGAAAGGGGCCAAAAACATTCAGTACTTC
cdr3_aa: CSVESGKGAKNIQYF
d_call: .
v_call: TRBV29-1
j_call: TRBJ2-4
clone_size: .

cdr3_nt: TGCGCCAGCAGCTTTGGGGGACAGGGGAGACGGTGGTATTCACCCCTCCACTTT
cdr3_aa: CASSFGGQGRRWYSPLHF
d_call: TRBD1
v_call: TRBV5-1
j_call: TRBJ1-6
clone_size: few

cdr3_nt: TGCGCCAGCAGCTCGACTAGGTCCTACGAGCAGTACTTC
cdr3_aa: CASSSTRSYEQYF
d_call: .
v_call: TRBV5-1
j_call: TRBJ2-7
clone_size: .

cdr3_nt: TGCAGTGCGAGTAGCCTAGCGGGAGGTGGCAATGAGCAGTTCTTC
cdr3_aa: CSASSLAGGGNEQFF
d_call: TRBD2
v_call: TRBV20-1
j_call: TRBJ2-1
clone_size: few

cdr3_nt: TGTGCCAGCAGTTATCACAGGGGTTCGTATTCACCCCTCCACTTT
cdr3_aa: CASSYHRGSYSPLHF
d_call: TRBD1
v_call: TRBV28
j_call: TRBJ1-6
clone_size: once

cdr3_nt: TGTGCCAGCAGTTTAGGAGACAGGGGAGGCCAGCCCCAGCATTTT
cdr3_aa: CASSLGDRGGQPQHF
d_call: TRBD1
v_call: TRBV28
j_call: TRBJ1-5
clone_size: .

cdr3_nt: TGTGCCAGCAGCTTGCCACGACAGGGGGCGACCGGGGAGCTGTTTTTT
cdr3_aa: CASSLPRQGATGELFF
d_call: TRBD1
v_call: TRBV5-4
j_call: TRBJ2-2
clone_size: .

cdr3_nt: TGTGCCAGCAGCCCCTTCAGGAGGGGTAGGTACGAGCAGTACTTC
cdr3_aa: CASSPFRRGRYEQYF
d_call: .
v_call: TRBV3-1/TRBV3-2
j_call: TRBJ2-7
clone_size: once

cdr3_nt: TGTGCCAGCAGCCACGCAGGGGGTAGCAATCAGCCCCAGCATTTT
cdr3_aa: CASSHAGGSNQPQHF
d_call: TRBD1
v_call: TRBV9
j_call: TRBJ1-5
clone_size: .

cdr3_nt: TGTGCCAGCTCCCCAAGCCCAGGGGGCGTATTGGGGGTGGACACTGAAGCTTTCTTT
cdr3_aa: CASSPSPGGVLGVDTEAFF
d_call: TRBD1
v_call: TRBV18
j_call: TRBJ1-1
clone_size: .

cdr3_nt: TGCGCCAGCAGCCAAGGGCAGTTTGGCCAGCCCCAGCATTTT
cdr3_aa: CASSQGQFGQPQHF
d_call: .
v_call: TRBV4-1
j_call: TRBJ1-5
clone_size: .

cdr3_nt: TGCGCCAGCAGCCAAGTGCGAACAGAGACCCAGTACTTC
cdr3_aa: CASSQVRTETQYF
d_call: .
v_call: TRBV4-3
j_call: TRBJ2-5
clone_size: few

cdr3_nt: TGCGCCAGCAGCCCCCAGGGCAACTATGGCTACACCTTC
cdr3_aa: CASSPQGNYGYTF
d_call: .
v_call: TRBV4-3
j_call: TRBJ1-2
clone_size: .

cdr3_nt: TGTGCCAGCAGCTTAGAGGACCCTACAGGGTACAATGAGCAGTTCTTC
cdr3_aa: CASSLEDPTGYNEQFF
d_call: .
v_call: TRBV11-2
j_call: TRBJ2-1
clone_size: .

cdr3_nt: TGTGCCAGCGCCAGACAGGGGGTGACTGGGGCCAACGTCCTGACTTTC
cdr3_aa: CASARQGVTGANVLTF
d_call: TRBD1
v_call: TRBV7-9
j_call: TRBJ2-6
clone_size: .